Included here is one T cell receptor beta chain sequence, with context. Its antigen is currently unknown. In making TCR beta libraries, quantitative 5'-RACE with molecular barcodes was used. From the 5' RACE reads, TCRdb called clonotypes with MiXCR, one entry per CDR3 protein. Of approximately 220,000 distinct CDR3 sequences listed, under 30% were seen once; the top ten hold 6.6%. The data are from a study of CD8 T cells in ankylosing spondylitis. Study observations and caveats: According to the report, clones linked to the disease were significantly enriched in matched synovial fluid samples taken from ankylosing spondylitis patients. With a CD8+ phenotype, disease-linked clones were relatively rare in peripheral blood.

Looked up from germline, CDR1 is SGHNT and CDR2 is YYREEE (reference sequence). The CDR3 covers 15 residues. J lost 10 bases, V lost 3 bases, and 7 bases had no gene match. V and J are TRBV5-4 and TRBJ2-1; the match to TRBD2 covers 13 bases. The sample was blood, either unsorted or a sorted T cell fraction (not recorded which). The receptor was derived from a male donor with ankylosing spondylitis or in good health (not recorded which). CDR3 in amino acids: CASSYRTSGRGEQFF. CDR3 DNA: TGTGCCAGCAGCTATAGGACTAGCGGGAGAGGGGAGCAGTTCTTC.